These 8 T cell receptor beta chains share one sample of origin, sequenced in a study of monozygotic twins with cystic fibrosis. Data came from immunoSEQ multiplex PCR; TCRdb stores just in-frame clones and leaves some out. The table includes about 35,000 clones, approximately 65% detected once. Specimen: blood. These receptors were obtained from a girl aged 10-17 years with cystic fibrosis.

The rearrangement links TRBV18 to TRBJ2-3, with 13 bases aligning to TRBD2. This CDR3 contains 16 residues. Germline CDR1 reads KGHSH; CDR2 reads LQKENI. The V segment lost 6 bases and the J segment 1 base; nucleotides outside the gene matches: 4. In DNA, the CDR3 is TGTGCCAGCTCCCCCGGACTAGCGGGAGGCACAGATACGCAGTATTTT. Its translation is CASSPGLAGGTDTQYF.

V usage is TRBV5-1 and J usage is TRBJ2-3; 9 positions agree with TRBD2. The CDR3 loop spans 17 amino acids. CDR1 SGHRS and CDR2 YFSETQ come from the germline V gene. The junction had 11 bases not matched to a gene; V was cut back by 2 bases and J by 4 bases. CDR3: CASSFARASGIADTQYF. The DNA of the CDR3 is TGCGCCAGCAGCTTTGCCAGGGCTAGCGGGATAGCAGATACGCAGTATTTT.

This chain uses TRBV30 with TRBJ1-6; 8 positions match TRBD1. Germline CDR1 is GTSNPN and CDR2 is SVGIG (reference sequence). V was pared by 6 bases and J by 7 bases, with 5 bases of the junction left unmatched. This CDR3 spans 13 amino acids. CDR3 in DNA: TGTGCCTGTAGACAGGGGTGGAATTCACCCCTCCACTTT. It translates to CACRQGWNSPLHF.

This clone was counted between two and nine times. This chain uses TRBV7-8 with TRBJ2-2, with 9 bases that match TRBD1. With V trimmed by 6 bases and J by 7 bases, 9 bases remained unmatched. Germline V CDR1 and CDR2: SGHVS, FQNEAQ. This CDR3 has 15 residues. CDR3 DNA: TGTGCCAGCAGACCTAGGACAGGGGTGGACGGGGAGCTGTTTTTT. Translation gives CASRPRTGVDGELFF.

This clone was detected only a few times. This sequence joins TRBV5-1 and TRBJ1-2; D gene uncertain. The CDR3 is made up of 13 amino acids. Germline CDR1 is SGHRS and CDR2 is YFSETQ. Deletions cut 4 bases from V and 3 bases from J, with 10 bases between. The CDR3, as DNA: TGCGCCAGCAGCACCGACACGTACTATGGCTACACCTTC. Amino acid sequence: CASSTDTYYGYTF.

The chain carries TRBV7-2 and TRBJ2-7, with 10 nucleotides matching TRBD2. The CDR3 is made up of 13 amino acids. V lost 4 bases, J lost 12 bases, and 9 bases stayed unmatched. Germline V lookup: CDR1 SGHTA, CDR2 FQGNSA. The CDR3 loop reads CASSSNLAGVLYF. The CDR3 nucleotides read TGTGCCAGCAGCTCAAACCTAGCGGGAGTGCTGTACTTC.

This chain joins TRBV28 and TRBJ2-2; the D is unclear. Trimming left V 7 bases short and J 4 bases short, with 7 bases between. The CDR3 spans 12 residues. Germline CDR1 reads MDHEN; CDR2 reads SYDVKM. CDR3 protein: CASNEGTGELFF. CDR3 coding DNA: TGTGCCAGCAACGAAGGCACCGGGGAGCTGTTTTTT.

This clone has just a few counts. CDR3 in DNA: TGTGCCAGCAGCCCGGGGAGGGGGCCCGATACGCAGTATTTT. Translated, it gives CASSPGRGPDTQYF. The V call is TRBV7-2, the J call TRBJ2-3; tentatively, D is TRBD1 or TRBD2 (7 bases each). Germline V gene sequence: CDR1 SGHTA, CDR2 FQGNSA. V shed 5 bases and J shed 6 bases, with 15 bases lying between them. This CDR3 has 14 residues.